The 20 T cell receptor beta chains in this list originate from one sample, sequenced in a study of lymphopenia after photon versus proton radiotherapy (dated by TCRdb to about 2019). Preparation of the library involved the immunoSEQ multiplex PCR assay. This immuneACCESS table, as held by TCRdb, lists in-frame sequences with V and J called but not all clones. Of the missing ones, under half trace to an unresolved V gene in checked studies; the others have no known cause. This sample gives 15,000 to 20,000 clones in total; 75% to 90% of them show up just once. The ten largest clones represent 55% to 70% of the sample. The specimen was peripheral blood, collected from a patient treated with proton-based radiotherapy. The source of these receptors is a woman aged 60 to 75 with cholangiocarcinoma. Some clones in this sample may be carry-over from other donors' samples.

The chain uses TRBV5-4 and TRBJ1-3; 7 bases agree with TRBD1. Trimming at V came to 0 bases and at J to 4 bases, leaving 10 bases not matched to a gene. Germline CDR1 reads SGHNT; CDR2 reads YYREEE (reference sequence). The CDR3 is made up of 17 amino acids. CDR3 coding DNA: TGTGCCAGCAGCTTGGAGCCGGGACAGCGTCTCGGAAACACCATATATTTT. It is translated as CASSLEPGQRLGNTIYF.

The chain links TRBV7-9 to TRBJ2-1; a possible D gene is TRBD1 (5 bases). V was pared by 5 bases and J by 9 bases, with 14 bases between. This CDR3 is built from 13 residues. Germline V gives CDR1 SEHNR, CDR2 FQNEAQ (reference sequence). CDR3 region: CASSLKGRGEQFF. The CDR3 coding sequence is TGTGCCAGCAGCCTAAAAGGAAGGGGTGAGCAGTTCTTC.

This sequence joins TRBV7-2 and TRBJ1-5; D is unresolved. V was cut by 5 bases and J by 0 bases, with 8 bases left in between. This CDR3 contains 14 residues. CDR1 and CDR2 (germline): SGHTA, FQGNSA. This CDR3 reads CASSIYNSNQPQHF. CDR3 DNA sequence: TGTGCCAGCAGCATTTATAATAGCAATCAGCCCCAGCATTTT.

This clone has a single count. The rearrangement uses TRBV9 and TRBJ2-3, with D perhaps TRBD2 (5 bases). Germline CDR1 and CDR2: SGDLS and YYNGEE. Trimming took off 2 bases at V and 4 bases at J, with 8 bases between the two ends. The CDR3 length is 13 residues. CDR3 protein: CASSVLAADTQYF. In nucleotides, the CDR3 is TGTGCCAGCAGCGTCCTAGCAGCAGATACGCAGTATTTT.

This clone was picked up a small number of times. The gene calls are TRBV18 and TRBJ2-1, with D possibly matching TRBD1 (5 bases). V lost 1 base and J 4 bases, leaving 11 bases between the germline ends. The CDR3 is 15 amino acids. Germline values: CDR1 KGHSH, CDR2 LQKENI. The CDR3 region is CASSPQGLEYNEQFF. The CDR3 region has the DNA TGTGCCAGCTCACCACAGGGGTTGGAGTACAATGAGCAGTTCTTC.

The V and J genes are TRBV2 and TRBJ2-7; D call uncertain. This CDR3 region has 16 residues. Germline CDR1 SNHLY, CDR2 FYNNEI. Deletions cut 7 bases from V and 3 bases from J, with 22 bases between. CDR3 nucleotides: TGTGCCAGCATCTCCTACAAAAGCCTGGGTGACTACGAGCAGTACTTC. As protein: CASISYKSLGDYEQYF. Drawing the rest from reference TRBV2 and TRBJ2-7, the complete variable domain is EPEVTQTPSHQVTQMGQEVILRCVPISNHLYFYWYRQILGQKVEFLVSFYNNEISEKSEIFDDQFSVERPDGSNFTLKIRSTKLEDSAMYFCASISYKSLGDYEQYFGPGTRLTVT.

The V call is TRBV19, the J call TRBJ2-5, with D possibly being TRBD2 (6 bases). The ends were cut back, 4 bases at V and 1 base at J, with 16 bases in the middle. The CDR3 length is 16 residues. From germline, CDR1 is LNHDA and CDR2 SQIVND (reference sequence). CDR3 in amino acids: CASSSGAGLFQETQYF. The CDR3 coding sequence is TGTGCCAGTAGTAGCGGGGCAGGGCTCTTCCAAGAGACCCAGTACTTC.

CDR3 sequence: CASSLTSLADEQYF. The CDR3 bases are TGTGCCAGCAGTTTAACCTCCCTAGCTGACGAGCAGTACTTC. This chain links TRBV28 with TRBJ2-7; maybe TRBD2 (5 bases). Germline V gives CDR1 MDHEN, CDR2 SYDVKM. V was pared by 2 bases and J by 5 bases, with 13 bases between. This CDR3 comprises 14 residues.

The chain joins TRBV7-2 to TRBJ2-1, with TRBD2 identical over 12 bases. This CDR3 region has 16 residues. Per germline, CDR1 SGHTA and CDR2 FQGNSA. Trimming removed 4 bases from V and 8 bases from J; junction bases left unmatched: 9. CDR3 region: CASSSLTSGGLDEQFF. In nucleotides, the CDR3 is TGTGCCAGCAGCTCCCTGACTAGCGGGGGTTTGGATGAGCAGTTCTTC. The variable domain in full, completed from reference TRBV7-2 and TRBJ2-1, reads GAGVSQSPSNKVTEKGKDVELRCDPISGHTALYWYRQSLGQGLEFLIYFQGNSAPDKSGLPSDRFSAERTGGSVSTLTIQRTQQEDSAVYLCASSSLTSGGLDEQFFGPGTRLTVL.

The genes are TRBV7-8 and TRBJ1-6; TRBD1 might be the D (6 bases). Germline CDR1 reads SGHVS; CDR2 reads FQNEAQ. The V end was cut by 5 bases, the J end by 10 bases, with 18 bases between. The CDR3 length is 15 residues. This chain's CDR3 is CASSNGQQRSSPLHF. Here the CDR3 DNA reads TGTGCCAGCAGCAACGGACAGCAGCGGAGCTCACCCCTCCACTTT.

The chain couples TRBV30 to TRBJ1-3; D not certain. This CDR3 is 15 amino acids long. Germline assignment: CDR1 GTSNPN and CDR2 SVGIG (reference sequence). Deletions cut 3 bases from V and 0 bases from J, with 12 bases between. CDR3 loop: CAWRWAESSGNTIYF. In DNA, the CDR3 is TGTGCCTGGAGATGGGCGGAGAGCTCTGGAAACACCATATATTTT.

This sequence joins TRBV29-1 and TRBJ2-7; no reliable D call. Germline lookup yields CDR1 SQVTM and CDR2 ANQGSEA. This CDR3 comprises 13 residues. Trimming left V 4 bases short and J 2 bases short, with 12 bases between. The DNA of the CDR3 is TGCAGCGTTGTAAGCAGGTCGACCTACGAGCAGTACTTC. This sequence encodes CSVVSRSTYEQYF.

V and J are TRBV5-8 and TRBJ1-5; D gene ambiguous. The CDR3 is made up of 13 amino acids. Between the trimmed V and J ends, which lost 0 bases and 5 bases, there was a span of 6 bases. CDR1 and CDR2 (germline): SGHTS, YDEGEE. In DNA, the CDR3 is TGTGCCAGCAGCTTGGTTTCTGATCAGCCCCAGCATTTT. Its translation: CASSLVSDQPQHF.

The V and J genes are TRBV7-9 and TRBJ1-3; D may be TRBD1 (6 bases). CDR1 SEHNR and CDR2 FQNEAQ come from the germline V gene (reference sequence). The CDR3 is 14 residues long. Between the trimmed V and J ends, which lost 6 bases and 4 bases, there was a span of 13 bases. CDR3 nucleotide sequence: TGTGCCAGCAGTCTCACAGGGATCGGAAACACCATATATTTT. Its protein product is CASSLTGIGNTIYF.

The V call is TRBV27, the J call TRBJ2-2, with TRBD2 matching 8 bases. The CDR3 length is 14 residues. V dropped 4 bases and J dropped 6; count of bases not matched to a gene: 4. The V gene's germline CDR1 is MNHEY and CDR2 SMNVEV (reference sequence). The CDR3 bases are TGTGCCAGCAGTTGGACTAGCCTCCCCGGGGAGCTGTTTTTT. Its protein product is CASSWTSLPGELFF.

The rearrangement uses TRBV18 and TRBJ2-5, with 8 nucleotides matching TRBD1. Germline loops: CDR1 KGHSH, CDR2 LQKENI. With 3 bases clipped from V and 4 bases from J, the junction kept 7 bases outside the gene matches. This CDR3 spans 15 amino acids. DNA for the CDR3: TGTGCCAGCTCACCCTTCCGGGACAGGACAGAGACCCAGTACTTC. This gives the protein CASSPFRDRTETQYF.

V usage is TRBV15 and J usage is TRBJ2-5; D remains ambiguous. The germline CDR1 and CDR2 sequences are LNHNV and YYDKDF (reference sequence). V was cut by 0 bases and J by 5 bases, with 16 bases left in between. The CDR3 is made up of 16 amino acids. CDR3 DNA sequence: TGTGCCACCAGCAGAGAGGTAGGCCGCGGAGCCGAGACCCAGTACTTC. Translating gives CATSREVGRGAETQYF.

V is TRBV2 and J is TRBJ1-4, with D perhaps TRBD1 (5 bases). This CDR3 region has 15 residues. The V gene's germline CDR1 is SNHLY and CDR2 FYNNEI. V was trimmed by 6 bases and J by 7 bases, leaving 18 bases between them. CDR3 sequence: CASSVNQGSGEKLFF. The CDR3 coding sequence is TGTGCCAGCAGCGTAAACCAGGGATCGGGTGAAAAACTGTTTTTT.

CDR3 DNA: TGCAGCGCCAACAGCGGGAAAAGGTCCCCAGATACGCAGTATTTT. Amino acids: CSANSGKRSPDTQYF. V is TRBV29-1 and J is TRBJ2-3; 7 bases align to TRBD2. CDR3 length: 15 amino acids. The V gene end was trimmed by 7 bases and the J gene end by 4 bases; junction bases not matched to a gene: 14. The germline gives CDR1 SQVTM, CDR2 ANQGSEA.

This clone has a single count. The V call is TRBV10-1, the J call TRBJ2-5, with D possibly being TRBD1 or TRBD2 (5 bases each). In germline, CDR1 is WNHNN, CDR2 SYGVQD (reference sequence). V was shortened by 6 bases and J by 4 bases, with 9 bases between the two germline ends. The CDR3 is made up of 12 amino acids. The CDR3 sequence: CASSRDGETQYF. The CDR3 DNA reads TGCGCCAGCAGCCGGGACGGAGAGACCCAGTACTTC.